This entry features one T cell receptor beta chain sequence. Germline CDR1 MNHEY, CDR2 SVGAGI. The CDR3 is made up of 14 amino acids. Between the trimmed V and J ends, which lost 2 bases and 0 bases, there was a span of 8 bases. This sample was taken from a study of T cell changes during pregnancy in multiple sclerosis. Clones were read by immunoSEQ multiplex PCR, and TCRdb kept only the in-frame ones, dropping some. The sample yields approximately 50,000 clones, 80% to 95% seen once. The TCR sequence derives from a female donor with multiple sclerosis, enrolled in a pregnancy study. The chain combines TRBV6-5 with TRBJ2-7; D may be TRBD2 (6 bases). Material: CD4+ T cells from peripheral blood mononuclear cells, obtained after pregnancy. The CDR3 coding sequence is TGTGCCAGCAGTTACCGGGACTTCTCCTACGAGCAGTACTTC. It encodes CASSYRDFSYEQYF.